Listed below are T cell receptor beta chains from one sample, sequenced in a study of follicular helper T cells after annual influenza vaccination. Sequenced by immunoSEQ multiplex PCR; TCRdb stores in-frame clones only, minus some. Of nearly 15,000 clones in the sample, less than 85% are singletons; the top ten hold 1.3%. The source was CXCR5+ CD38- circulating T follicular helper cells from blood, collected 7 days after influenza vaccination. Receptors originate from an adult who received the influenza vaccine. CDR3s include the opening cysteine and the closing phenylalanine or tryptophan. A D gene is named only where the DNA matches it firmly. For some rows the clone size is stated as once, few or many, or as a class when expanded; others skip it.

TRBD1	few	TRBV9	TRBJ1-1	CASSDRTGGEAFF	TGTGCCAGCAGCGACCGGACAGGGGGCGAAGCTTTCTTT
.	once	TRBV7-2	TRBJ1-5	CASSLASGVHQPQHF	TGTGCCAGCAGCTTAGCGTCAGGGGTTCACCAGCCCCAGCATTTT
TRBD1	.	TRBV5-8	TRBJ1-2	CASSQTGVRFGYTF	TGTGCCAGCTCCCAAACAGGGGTCCGCTTTGGGTACACCTTC
.	.	TRBV10-3	TRBJ1-2	CAIGPRTEVPFYGYTF	TGTGCCATCGGACCGAGGACAGAGGTGCCTTTCTATGGCTACACCTTC
TRBD2	once	TRBV7-8	TRBJ2-7	CASNQLAGVGAYEQYF	TGTGCCAGCAATCAACTAGCGGGAGTAGGAGCCTACGAGCAGTACTTC
.	few	TRBV14	TRBJ1-5	CASSQDAYQPQHF	TGTGCCAGCAGCCAAGATGCGTATCAGCCCCAGCATTTT
TRBD1	.	TRBV6-1	TRBJ2-2	CASSAGTAINTGELFF	TGTGCCAGCAGTGCCGGGACAGCCATTAACACCGGGGAGCTGTTTTTT
TRBD2	.	TRBV5-1	TRBJ2-5	CASSPGLAQETQYF	TGCGCCAGCAGCCCGGGACTAGCCCAAGAGACCCAGTACTTC
.	.	TRBV6-1	TRBJ2-7	CASSDVSVSYEQYF	TGTGCCAGCAGTGATGTTTCCGTCTCCTACGAGCAGTACTTC
.	.	TRBV5-1	TRBJ2-2	CASSLDPPSGSTGELFF	TGCGCCAGCAGCTTGGACCCGCCGTCGGGTAGCACCGGGGAGCTGTTTTTT
TRBD1	few	TRBV10-2	TRBJ1-5	CASSSGTGTTNQPQHF	TGCGCCAGCAGTTCCGGGACAGGCACAACCAATCAGCCCCAGCATTTT
.	.	TRBV5-4	TRBJ2-7	CASSNKMQGHEQYF	TGTGCCAGCAGCAACAAAATGCAGGGCCACGAGCAGTACTTC
TRBD1	.	TRBV7-2	TRBJ2-1	CAIHSKTLGQGARNEQFF	TGTGCCATCCATTCCAAAACCCTAGGACAGGGGGCAAGGAATGAGCAGTTCTTC
TRBD1	.	TRBV18	TRBJ2-1	CASSPGQGEYNEQFF	TGTGCCAGCTCACCTGGACAGGGGGAATACAATGAGCAGTTCTTC
.	.	TRBV14	TRBJ1-1	CASSPSKVRVVFF	TGTGCCAGCAGCCCTAGTAAGGTCAGGGTGGTTTTCTTT
TRBD1	.	TRBV10-3	TRBJ2-3	CAIRRQGEATDTQYF	TGTGCCATCAGACGACAGGGGGAGGCCACAGATACGCAGTATTTT
TRBD1	.	TRBV7-2	TRBJ1-4	CASSLTGQGTRKLFF	TGTGCCAGCAGCTTAACGGGACAGGGAACTCGGAAACTGTTTTTT
.	.	TRBV5-6	TRBJ2-7	CASSFPDSAYEQYF	TGTGCCAGCAGCTTCCCTGACAGCGCCTACGAGCAGTACTTC
.	.	TRBV10-3	TRBJ2-5	CAISEGAREETQYF	TGTGCCATCAGTGAGGGGGCCAGAGAAGAGACCCAGTACTTC
TRBD1	few	TRBV29-1	TRBJ1-2	CSVPGQSLGGYTF	TGCAGCGTTCCGGGACAGTCCCTTGGGGGCTACACCTTC
TRBD1	.	TRBV14	TRBJ2-7	CASSKGQGGEQYF	TGTGCCAGCAGCAAGGGACAGGGGGGAGAGCAGTACTTC
.	.	TRBV19	TRBJ2-3	CASSEAETRGSDTQYF	TGTGCCAGTAGTGAGGCCGAGACTAGAGGTTCAGATACGCAGTATTTT
.	.	TRBV7-8	TRBJ1-2	CASSLALAYSYGYTF	TGTGCCAGCAGCTTAGCCTTGGCGTACAGCTATGGCTACACCTTC
TRBD2	.	TRBV5-1	TRBJ2-4	CASSWGTSGDIQYF	TGCGCCAGCAGCTGGGGGACTAGCGGGGACATTCAGTACTTC
.	.	TRBV6-4	TRBJ1-5	CASSPSGNQPQHF	TGTGCCAGCAGTCCCTCAGGGAATCAGCCCCAGCATTTT
TRBD2	.	TRBV6-1	TRBJ2-7	CASRETSGGSYEQYF	TGTGCCAGCAGGGAGACTAGCGGGGGGTCCTACGAGCAGTACTTC
.	once	TRBV19	TRBJ1-1	CASSIAGRVVAEAFF	TGTGCCAGTAGTATAGCAGGCAGGGTAGTCGCTGAAGCTTTCTTT
.	few	TRBV12-5	TRBJ1-5	CASGLDRDGGNQPQHF	TGTGCTAGTGGTTTGGACAGGGACGGAGGCAATCAGCCCCAGCATTTT
.	.	TRBV11-2	TRBJ2-7	CASSELRGPNEQYF	TGTGCCAGCAGCGAACTGCGGGGACCTAACGAGCAGTACTTC
TRBD1	few	TRBV28	TRBJ1-4	CASTQGGQEKLFF	TGTGCCAGCACCCAAGGGGGACAGGAGAAACTGTTTTTT
TRBD2	once	TRBV5-4	TRBJ2-7	CASQRGGSYEQYF	TGTGCCAGCCAGCGGGGTGGCTCCTACGAGCAGTACTTC
.	.	TRBV13	TRBJ1-1	CASSRTGGENTEAFF	TGTGCCAGCAGCCGTACGGGAGGGGAGAACACTGAAGCTTTCTTT
.	.	TRBV5-4	TRBJ2-3	CASSSSAGGPSTDTQYF	TGTGCCAGCAGCTCTTCCGCTGGCGGGCCAAGCACAGATACGCAGTATTTT
TRBD1	.	TRBV19	TRBJ1-1	CASSGQGDTEAFF	TGTGCCAGTAGTGGACAGGGCGACACTGAAGCTTTCTTT
TRBD2	.	TRBV7-2	TRBJ2-3	CASSLSGGPDTQYF	TGTGCCAGCAGCTTATCGGGAGGGCCAGATACGCAGTATTTT
TRBD2	.	TRBV6-1	TRBJ2-1	CASIWTSGRDEQFF	TGTGCCAGCATCTGGACTAGCGGGAGAGATGAGCAGTTCTTC
TRBD2	.	TRBV2	TRBJ2-1	CASSEGAGAYNEQFF	TGTGCCAGCAGTGAGGGAGCGGGGGCCTACAATGAGCAGTTCTTC
TRBD2	.	TRBV29-1	TRBJ2-3	CSVREASTDTQYF	TGCAGCGTTCGGGAGGCTAGCACAGATACGCAGTATTTT
TRBD1	once	TRBV19	TRBJ1-6	CASSKQGQGSPLHF	TGTGCCAGTAGCAAGCAGGGACAGGGGTCACCCCTCCACTTT
.	once	TRBV25-1	TRBJ2-7	CASTSSGQQYF	TGTGCCAGCACTAGTTCCGGCCAGCAGTACTTC
TRBD1	.	TRBV6-1	TRBJ2-7	CASSEARRQGEGYEQYF	TGTGCCAGCAGTGAAGCGCGTAGACAGGGGGAAGGGTACGAGCAGTACTTC
.	.	TRBV27	TRBJ2-3	CASSLGLAGGNTQYF	TGTGCCAGCAGTTTAGGACTTGCCGGGGGAAATACGCAGTATTTT